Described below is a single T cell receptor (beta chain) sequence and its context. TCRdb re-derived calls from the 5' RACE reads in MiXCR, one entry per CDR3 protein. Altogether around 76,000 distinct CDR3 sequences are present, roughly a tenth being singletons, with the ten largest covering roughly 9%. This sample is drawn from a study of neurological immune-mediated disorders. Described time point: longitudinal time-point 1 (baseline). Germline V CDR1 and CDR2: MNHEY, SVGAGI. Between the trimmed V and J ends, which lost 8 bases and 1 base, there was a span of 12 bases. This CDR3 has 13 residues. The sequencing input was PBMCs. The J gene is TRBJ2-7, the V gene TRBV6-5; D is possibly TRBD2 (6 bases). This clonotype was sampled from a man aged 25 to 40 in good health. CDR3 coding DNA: TGTGCCAGCGGGCGGGGACCATCCTACGAGCAGTACTTC. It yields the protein CASGRGPSYEQYF.